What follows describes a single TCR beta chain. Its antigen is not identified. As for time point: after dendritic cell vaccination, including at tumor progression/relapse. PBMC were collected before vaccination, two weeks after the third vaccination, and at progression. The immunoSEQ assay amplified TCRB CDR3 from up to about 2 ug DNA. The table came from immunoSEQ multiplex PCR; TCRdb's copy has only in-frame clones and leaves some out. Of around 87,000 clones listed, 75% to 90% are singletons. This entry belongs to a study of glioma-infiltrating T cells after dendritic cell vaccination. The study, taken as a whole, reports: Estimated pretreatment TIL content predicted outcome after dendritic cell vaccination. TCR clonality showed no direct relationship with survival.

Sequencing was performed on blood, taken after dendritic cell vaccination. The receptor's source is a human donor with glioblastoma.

Here the CDR3 reads CASSPTANTGELFF. As DNA, the CDR3 is TGTGCCAGCTCACCGACAGCGAACACCGGGGAGCTGTTTTTT. The gene calls are TRBV18 and TRBJ2-2, with a tentative D call TRBD1 (5 bases). V lost 3 bases and J lost 0, with 5 bases in between. CDR1 KGHSH and CDR2 LQKENI come from the germline V gene. This CDR3 is built from 14 residues.